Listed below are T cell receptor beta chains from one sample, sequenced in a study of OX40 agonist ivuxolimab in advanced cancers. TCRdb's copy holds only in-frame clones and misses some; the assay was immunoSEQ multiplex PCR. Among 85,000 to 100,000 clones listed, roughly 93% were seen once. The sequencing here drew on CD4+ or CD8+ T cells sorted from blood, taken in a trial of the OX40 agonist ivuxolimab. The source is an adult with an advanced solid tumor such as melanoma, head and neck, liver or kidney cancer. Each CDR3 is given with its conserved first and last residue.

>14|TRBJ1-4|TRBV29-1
CSVEGLFPNEKLFF
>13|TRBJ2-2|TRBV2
CASMAENTGELFF
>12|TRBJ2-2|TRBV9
CASSLNTGELFF
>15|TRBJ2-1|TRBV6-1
CASSEAGLAGAEQFF
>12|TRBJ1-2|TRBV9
CASSVDDWGYTF
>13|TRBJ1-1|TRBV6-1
CASSVQMNTEAFF
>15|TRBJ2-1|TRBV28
CASSLTGTFYNEQFF
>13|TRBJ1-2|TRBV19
CASTREFNYGYTF
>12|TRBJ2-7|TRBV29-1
CSVRDRTYEQYF
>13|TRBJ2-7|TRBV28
CASVRGRAYEQYF
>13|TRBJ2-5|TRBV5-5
CASSFGGGETQYF
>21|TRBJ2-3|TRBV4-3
CASSQKLRSSGGPSSTDTQYF
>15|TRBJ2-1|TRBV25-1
CASSLYHGAYNEQFF